Each of the 4 T cell receptor beta chains below was sequenced from the same sample in a study of T cell repertoires in cytomegalovirus infection. Their specific antigens are unknown. A single record per CDR3 protein comes from TCRdb applying MiXCR to the reads. The profile shows 570,000 or so distinct CDR3 sequences, approximately 40% of them singletons. The sample was cultured PBMCs, taken from culture after CMV antigen stimulation. These receptors were obtained from a human donor in good health (CMV status not recorded). Some clones in this sample may be carry-over from other donors' samples.

This chain connects TRBV10-3 to TRBJ1-3, with TRBD1 matching 7 bases. The CDR3 covers 16 residues. In germline, CDR1 is ENHRY, CDR2 SYGVKD. V shed 3 bases and J 0 bases; nucleotides not matched to a gene: 5. The CDR3 reads CAISDRGDSSGNTIYF. The CDR3 bases are TGTGCCATCAGTGATAGAGGGGACAGCTCTGGAAACACCATATATTTT.

This clonotype was detected once. The genes are TRBV12-3 or TRBV12-4 and TRBJ1-1; D is unclear. The V and J ends lost 6 bases and 2 bases respectively, with 10 bases between them. The CDR3 totals 13 residues. The CDR3 is CASRVAINTEAFF. CDR3 coding DNA: TGTGCCAGCAGGGTGGCTATAAACACTGAAGCTTTCTTT.

The chain carries TRBV6-1 and TRBJ2-1, with TRBD2 matching 9 bases. This CDR3 is built from 15 residues. The J segment lost 4 bases and the V segment lost 2 bases, leaving 3 bases of the junction unmatched. CDR1 and CDR2 from the germline V gene are MNHNS and SASEGT. The CDR3 sequence: CASSERLAAYNEQFF. The CDR3 DNA reads as TGTGCCAGCAGTGAAAGACTAGCGGCATACAATGAGCAGTTCTTC.

V usage is TRBV2 and J usage is TRBJ2-3; 8 positions match TRBD2. Germline loops: CDR1 SNHLY, CDR2 FYNNEI. The trim removed 7 bases at V and 0 bases at J, leaving 6 bases unmatched. The CDR3 has 15 amino acids. CDR3: CASTQRGSSTDTQYF. CDR3 nucleotides: TGTGCCAGCACCCAGCGGGGGAGTAGCACAGATACGCAGTATTTT.